The clone carrying this T cell receptor (beta chain) has only a few counts. Its antigen is unidentified. The sample is drawn from a study of CD8 T cells in ankylosing spondylitis. Study-level results: A TCR beta motif of fewer than ten highly homologous variants seemed to mark ankylosing spondylitis blood. Clones linked to disease were reported to show significant enrichment in matched ankylosing spondylitis synovial fluid.

For TCR beta, libraries came from quantitative 5'-RACE with molecular barcodes. Using its own MiXCR run on the 5' RACE reads, TCRdb lists one record per CDR3 protein. The sample has some 180,000 distinct CDR3 sequences; 15% to 20% are singletons. This CDR3 spans 16 amino acids. Germline values: CDR1 DFQATT, CDR2 SNEGSKA (reference sequence). Trimming took 2 bases from V and 0 from J, leaving 16 bases between them. Material for sequencing was blood, either unsorted or a sorted T cell fraction (not recorded which). The chain is built from TRBV20-1 and TRBJ2-5, with a possible D match to TRBD1 (7 bases). This receptor was obtained from a male donor aged 5-29 years with ankylosing spondylitis or in good health (not recorded which). The CDR3 loop is CSARRGGAGYQETQYF. For the CDR3, the DNA is TGCAGTGCTAGAAGAGGGGGCGCGGGGTACCAAGAGACCCAGTACTTC.